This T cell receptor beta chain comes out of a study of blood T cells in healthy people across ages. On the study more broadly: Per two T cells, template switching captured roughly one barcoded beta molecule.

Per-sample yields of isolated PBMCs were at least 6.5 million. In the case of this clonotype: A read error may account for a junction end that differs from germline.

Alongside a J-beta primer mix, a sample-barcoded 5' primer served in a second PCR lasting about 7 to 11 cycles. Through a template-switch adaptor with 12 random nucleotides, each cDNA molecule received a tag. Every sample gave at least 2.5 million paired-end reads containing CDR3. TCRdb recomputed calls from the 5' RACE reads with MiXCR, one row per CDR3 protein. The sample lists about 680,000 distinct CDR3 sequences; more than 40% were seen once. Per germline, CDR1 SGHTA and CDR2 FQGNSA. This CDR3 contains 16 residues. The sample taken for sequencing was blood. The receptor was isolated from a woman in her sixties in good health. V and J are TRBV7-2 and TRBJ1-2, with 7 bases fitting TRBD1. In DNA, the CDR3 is TGTGTCAGCAGCTTAGCTAGCGCGGGGACAGTTAATGGCTACACCTTC. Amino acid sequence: CVSSLASAGTVNGYTF.